Below, 32 T cell receptor beta chains from the same sample are listed, as sequenced in a study of PD-L1 blockade in urothelial cancer. Repertoires were generated with immunoSEQ multiplex PCR, while TCRdb's copy carries only in-frame clones and drops some. There are tens of thousands of clones in the sample; around 87% occur only once, and roughly 17% lies in the top ten. The sample consisted of PBMCs, taken around atezolizumab (anti-PD-L1) treatment. These receptors were obtained from a man aged 55 to 70 with urothelial cancer.

This rearrangement joins TRBV30 to TRBJ2-2; possible D gene TRBD1, 6 bases. Germline loops: CDR1 GTSNPN, CDR2 SVGIG (reference sequence). CDR3 length: 14 residues. V lost 5 bases to trimming and J lost 5 bases, with 15 bases between them. CDR3 in amino acids: CAWSKQGRTGELFF. In DNA form, the CDR3 reads TGTGCCTGGTCTAAACAGGGACGGACCGGGGAGCTGTTTTTT. The full variable domain, with the rest looked up from reference TRBV30 and TRBJ2-2, is SQTIHQWPATLVQPVGSPLSLECTVEGTSNPNLYWYRQAAGRGLQLLFYSVGIGQISSEVPQNLSASRPQDRQFILSSKKLLLSDSGFYLCAWSKQGRTGELFFGEGSRLTVL.

The J gene is TRBJ2-7, the V gene TRBV5-1; the D gene is possibly TRBD1 (6 bases). This CDR3 region has 15 residues. Germline V gives CDR1 SGHRS, CDR2 YFSETQ. Trimming took off 0 bases at V and 6 bases at J, with 16 bases between the two ends. The CDR3 reads CASSLAGDRWSEQYF. The CDR3 DNA is TGCGCCAGCAGCTTGGCGGGTGACAGGTGGTCCGAGCAGTACTTC.

The chain has TRBV5-5 and TRBJ1-2; 7 bases align to TRBD1. CDR3 size: 13 residues. V shed 4 bases, J shed 7 bases, and the junction held 7 bases outside the gene matches. CDR1 is SGHKS, CDR2 YYEKEE, per germline (reference sequence). CDR3 loop: CASSTGQPVGYTF. The CDR3 coding sequence is TGTGCCAGCAGCACGGGACAGCCCGTTGGCTACACCTTC.

This clone was observed once. V is TRBV15 and J is TRBJ2-1, with TRBD2 matching over 12 bases. After removal of 1 base from V and 9 bases from J, the junction contained 4 bases not matched to a gene. The CDR3 is 15 residues long. Germline V CDR1 and CDR2: LNHNV, YYDKDF (reference sequence). The CDR3 DNA is TGTGCCACCAGCAGAGGACTAGCGGGGGAGGGTGAGCAGTTCTTC. Amino acid sequence: CATSRGLAGEGEQFF. Together with reference TRBV15 and TRBJ2-1, the CDR3 gives the full variable domain: DAMVIQNPRYQVTQFGKPVTLSCSQTLNHNVMYWYQQKSSQAPKLLFHYYDKDFNNEADTPDNFQSRRPNTSFCFLDIRSPGLGDTAMYLCATSRGLAGEGEQFFGPGTRLTVL.

The chain links TRBV20-1 to TRBJ2-5; D remains ambiguous. Germline-derived CDR1 and CDR2 are DFQATT and SNEGSKA (reference sequence). The CDR3 loop spans 11 amino acids. V gave up 3 bases and J gave up 4 bases, with 6 bases separating them. CDR3 DNA sequence: TGCAGTGCTAGGCACTCAGAGACCCAGTACTTC. Translated, it gives CSARHSETQYF.

This chain joins TRBV5-1 and TRBJ2-3; 11 bases map to TRBD2. Germline assignment: CDR1 SGHRS and CDR2 YFSETQ. There are 19 residues in the CDR3. Trimming took 1 base from V and 4 from J; bases not matched to a gene: 14. For the CDR3, the DNA is TGCGCCAGCAGCTTGAAGCCCCTTACCGGGACTAGCGGATCAGATACGCAGTATTTT. It specifies CASSLKPLTGTSGSDTQYF. The whole variable domain, filled in from reference TRBV5-1 and TRBJ2-3, reads KAGVTQTPRYLIKTRGQQVTLSCSPISGHRSVSWYQQTPGQGLQFLFEYFSETQRNKGNFPGRFSGRQFSNSRSEMNVSTLELGDSALYLCASSLKPLTGTSGSDTQYFGPGTRLTVL.

For the CDR3, the DNA is TGCGCCAGCAGTCAATCGTGGGGGCAAGACTACGAGCAGTACTTC. Translation gives CASSQSWGQDYEQYF. The rearrangement joins TRBV23-1 to TRBJ2-7, with a possible D match to TRBD1 (6 bases). TRBV23-1 is an ORF, with its function uncertain. The CDR3 contains 15 residues. Deletions cut 0 bases from V and 3 bases from J, with 12 bases between.

This clone was seen once. V is TRBV6-5 and J is TRBJ1-2; D unclear. CDR1 MNHEY and CDR2 SVGAGI come from the germline V gene. V lost 0 bases and J lost 7, with 15 bases in between. The CDR3 has 15 residues. This CDR3 is CASSYSTWAGAGYTF. The CDR3 bases are TGTGCCAGCAGTTACTCGACGTGGGCAGGCGCTGGCTACACCTTC.

This clone was seen more than once but under ten times. V is TRBV6-5 and J is TRBJ1-5, with D possibly being TRBD1 (5 bases). CDR1 and CDR2 from the germline V gene are MNHEY and SVGAGI. The V end lost 4 bases, the J end lost 5 bases, and 12 bases lay between the germline ends. There are 14 residues in the CDR3. CDR3 region: CASSSGRAYQPQHF. The DNA of the CDR3 is TGTGCCAGCAGTTCTGGCAGGGCTTATCAGCCCCAGCATTTT.

The chain recombines TRBV19 with TRBJ1-1; the match to TRBD1 covers 8 bases. The length of the CDR3 is 13 residues. Germline CDR1 and CDR2: LNHDA and SQIVND (reference sequence). Losses at the gene ends were 5 bases for V and 3 bases for J; bases not matched to a gene: 2. CDR3 bases: TGTGCCAGTAGTTTACAGGGGGACACTGAAGCTTTCTTT. Protein product: CASSLQGDTEAFF.

The rearrangement joins TRBV28 to TRBJ2-5; 10 nucleotides match TRBD2. In germline, CDR1 is MDHEN, CDR2 SYDVKM. Germline trimming cut 7 bases from V and 7 bases from J; bases unmatched to any gene: 9. This CDR3 comprises 14 residues. The CDR3 bases are TGTGCCAGCACTCCTGGACTAGCGGCAAGGACCCAGTACTTC. This gives the protein CASTPGLAARTQYF.

The chain uses TRBV7-9 and TRBJ1-4, with D uncertain. V lost 0 bases, J lost 5 bases, and 10 bases lay in between. The CDR3 has 15 residues. CDR1 and CDR2 (germline): SEHNR, FQNEAQ (reference sequence). The CDR3 spells CASSLARPWNEKLFF. CDR3 nucleotide sequence: TGTGCCAGCAGCTTAGCGAGGCCTTGGAATGAAAAACTGTTTTTT.

The chain couples TRBV6-5 to TRBJ1-5; D gene unclear. The CDR3 covers 14 residues. Germline loops: CDR1 MNHEY, CDR2 SVGAGI. With 6 bases removed from V and 7 bases from J, the gap between germline ends came to 16 bases. The CDR3 loop reads CASSPRRPGQPQHF. The CDR3 DNA is TGTGCCAGCAGCCCCAGGCGGCCGGGGCAGCCCCAGCATTTT.

In DNA form, the CDR3 reads TGTGCCAGCAGCTTAAGAACTGGTGGGAGCGGGAGCTCCGAGCAGTACTTC. It is translated as CASSLRTGGSGSSEQYF. The V and J genes are TRBV7-9 and TRBJ2-7; 8 nucleotides agree with TRBD2. The CDR3 is 17 amino acids. The ends lost 2 bases at V and 6 bases at J; junction bases unmatched: 15. The germline gives CDR1 SEHNR, CDR2 FQNEAQ (reference sequence).

The chain carries TRBV5-1 and TRBJ1-2, with D perhaps TRBD1 (5 bases). Trimming removed 1 base from V and 0 bases from J, with 19 bases in between. In germline, CDR1 is SGHRS, CDR2 YFSETQ. The CDR3 sequence is 18 residues long. CDR3 sequence reads: CASSLSNGEGTPNYGYTF. The DNA for the CDR3 is TGCGCCAGCAGCTTGTCGAACGGGGAGGGGACGCCTAACTATGGCTACACCTTC.

In its sample, this clone was seen once. This chain joins TRBV27 and TRBJ2-6; 9 positions agree with TRBD1. With 5 bases clipped from V and 1 base from J, the junction kept 12 bases outside the gene matches. Germline V lookup: CDR1 MNHEY, CDR2 SMNVEV (reference sequence). The CDR3 length is 19 residues. CDR3 sequence (DNA): TGTGCCAGCAGTATTACTACCGGGACAGGGTTGTCTGGGGCCAACGTCCTGACTTTC. Protein product: CASSITTGTGLSGANVLTF. Based on the CDR3 plus reference TRBV27 and TRBJ2-6, the full variable domain is EAQVTQNPRYLITVTGKKLTVTCSQNMNHEYMSWYRQDPGLGLRQIYYSMNVEVTDKGDVPEGYKVSRKEKRNFPLILESPSPNQTSLYFCASSITTGTGLSGANVLTFGAGSRLTVL.

This clone was seen a single time. CDR3 sequence reads: CASATGAYEQYF. CDR3 in DNA: TGTGCCAGCGCTACAGGGGCTTACGAGCAGTACTTC. The rearrangement uses TRBV6-1 and TRBJ2-7; TRBD1 matches at 7 bases. The length of the CDR3 is 12 residues. V was pared by 8 bases and J by 4 bases, with 5 bases of the junction left unmatched. The germline V gene encodes CDR1 MNHNS and CDR2 SASEGT.

V usage is TRBV27 and J usage is TRBJ1-4; TRBD1 agrees at 8 bases. With 3 bases clipped from V and 8 bases from J, the junction kept 8 bases outside the gene matches. The CDR3 consists of 15 residues. Per germline, CDR1 MNHEY and CDR2 SMNVEV (reference sequence). For the CDR3, the DNA is TGTGCCAGCAGTTTTGTTGGACAGGGAATGGAAAAACTGTTTTTT. Protein sequence: CASSFVGQGMEKLFF.

The chain links TRBV11-2 to TRBJ1-2, with 8 nucleotides matching TRBD1. This CDR3 has 13 residues. CDR1 and CDR2 (germline): SGHAT, FQNNGV. Unmatched junction bases numbered 3, after V lost 5 bases and J lost 4 bases. The CDR3 sequence is CASSVDRAYGYTF. The CDR3 nucleotides read TGTGCCAGCAGCGTGGACAGGGCCTATGGCTACACCTTC.

V is TRBV19 and J is TRBJ2-6; D may be TRBD2 (6 bases). Germline V gives CDR1 LNHDA, CDR2 SQIVND (reference sequence). The CDR3 loop spans 17 amino acids. Trimming stripped 10 bases from V and 1 base from J, with 20 bases between. The CDR3 bases are TGTGCCACTACGGAGGGGAGCAGGGTATCTGGGGCCAACGTCCTGACTTTC. The encoded protein is CATTEGSRVSGANVLTF. The whole variable domain, filled in from reference TRBV19 and TRBJ2-6, reads DGGITQSPKYLFRKEGQNVTLSCEQNLNHDAMYWYRQDPGQGLRLIYYSQIVNDFQKGDIAEGYSVSREKKESFPLTVTSAQKNPTAFYLCATTEGSRVSGANVLTFGAGSRLTVL.

The chain links TRBV6-1 to TRBJ2-3; 10 nucleotides align to TRBD1. Germline CDR1 reads MNHNS; CDR2 reads SASEGT. V gave up 1 base and J gave up 6 bases; unmatched junction bases: 4. The CDR3 extends over 15 amino acids. The CDR3 DNA is TGTGCCAGCAGTGAAGGGACAGGGGGTTACGATACGCAGTATTTT. This gives the protein CASSEGTGGYDTQYF.

J is TRBJ1-2 and V is TRBV2, with D maybe TRBD1 (6 bases). The CDR3 consists of 13 residues. V shed 0 bases and J shed 4 bases, with 6 bases lying between them. Germline V gene sequence: CDR1 SNHLY, CDR2 FYNNEI. The CDR3 coding sequence is TGTGCCAGCAGTGAAGCAGGGGGCTATGGCTACACCTTC. It is translated as CASSEAGGYGYTF.

The chain couples TRBV5-5 to TRBJ2-2; tentative D call: TRBD2 (5 bases). CDR1 is SGHKS and CDR2 is YYEKEE in the germline V gene (reference sequence). This CDR3 is built from 13 residues. Trimming shortened V by 10 bases and J by 4 bases, and 14 bases separated the two germline ends. CDR3 nucleotides: TGTGCCGTCGGGGAAGGTCCCACCGGGGAGCTGTTTTTT. Translation: CAVGEGPTGELFF. Looking up the rest from reference TRBV5-5 and TRBJ2-2 gives the full variable domain: DAGVTQSPTHLIKTRGQQVTLRCSPISGHKSVSWYQQVLGQGPQFIFQYYEKEERGRGNFPDRFSARQFPNYSSELNVNALLLGDSALYLCAVGEGPTGELFFGEGSRLTVL.

Only a few counts were recorded for this clone. This chain links TRBV25-1 with TRBJ2-1; D is possibly TRBD1 (5 bases). V lost 4 bases and J 6 bases, leaving 7 bases between the germline ends. Germline loops: CDR1 MGHDK, CDR2 SYGVNS. The length of the CDR3 is 12 residues. CDR3 nucleotide sequence: TGTGCCAGCAGTGTAAGGGGCAATGAGCAGTTCTTC. Its protein is CASSVRGNEQFF.

This clone came up a few times. CDR3 nucleotide sequence: TGTGCCAGCAGCTTAGAGAGGGGGCAAAAGACCCAGTACTTC. It translates to CASSLERGQKTQYF. The J gene is TRBJ2-5, the V gene TRBV7-2, with TRBD1 identical over 7 bases. V lost 1 base, J lost 6 bases, and 5 bases stayed unmatched. The germline V gene has CDR1 SGHTA and CDR2 FQGNSA. CDR3 length equals 14 residues.

The CDR3 here is CSARAGGEQYF. The CDR3 DNA sequence: TGCAGTGCTAGAGCCGGAGGGGAGCAGTACTTC. The V gene is TRBV20-1, the J gene TRBJ2-7; D might be TRBD2 (6 bases). This CDR3 is built from 11 residues. Looked up from germline, CDR1 is DFQATT and CDR2 is SNEGSKA (reference sequence). V was trimmed by 1 base and J by 7 bases, leaving 8 bases between them.

The chain uses TRBV15 and TRBJ2-7; tentative D call: TRBD2 (5 bases). CDR3 length: 15 amino acids. Germline CDR1 LNHNV, CDR2 YYDKDF (reference sequence). The ends were cut back, 1 base at V and 3 bases at J, with 13 bases in the middle. DNA for the CDR3: TGTGCCACCAGCAGAGTGCGGGTGGAAAACTACGAGCAGTACTTC. Its translation is CATSRVRVENYEQYF.

This clone came up once. The genes are TRBV11-3 and TRBJ2-2; 9 bases line up with TRBD1. The J segment lost 4 bases and the V segment lost 10 bases, leaving 10 bases of the junction unmatched. Germline CDR1 SGHNT, CDR2 YENEEA. The CDR3 runs 15 residues. CDR3 nucleotides: TGTGCCATCGGGCCGGGACAGGGAATCACCGGGGAGCTGTTTTTT. Amino acids: CAIGPGQGITGELFF.

The chain has TRBV28 and TRBJ2-7, with no clear D. The CDR3 sequence is 17 residues long. From germline, CDR1 is MDHEN and CDR2 SYDVKM. V lost 2 bases, J lost 3 bases, and 20 bases lay in between. The CDR3 nucleotides are TGTGCCAGCAGTTTAATGGCGGAAGCACTCTACCTCTACGAGCAGTACTTC. It encodes CASSLMAEALYLYEQYF. Complete variable domain (other parts from reference TRBV28 and TRBJ2-7): DVKVTQSSRYLVKRTGEKVFLECVQDMDHENMFWYRQDPGLGLRLIYFSYDVKMKEKGDIPEGYSVSREKKERFSLILESASTNQTSMYLCASSLMAEALYLYEQYFGPGTRLTVT.

The chain has TRBV19 and TRBJ2-7, with TRBD1 matching 7 bases. V lost 4 bases, J lost 5 bases, and 11 bases stayed unmatched. Germline V gives CDR1 LNHDA, CDR2 SQIVND (reference sequence). The CDR3 length is 15 residues. The CDR3 is CASSTSGGPIDEQYF. The CDR3 DNA sequence: TGTGCCAGTAGTACATCAGGGGGACCCATAGACGAGCAGTACTTC.

The chain uses TRBV4-3 and TRBJ2-2, with TRBD2 identical over 12 bases. V lost 6 bases, J lost 5 bases, and 7 bases stayed unmatched. Germline assignment: CDR1 LGHNA and CDR2 YSLEER. This CDR3 is built from 16 residues. The CDR3 DNA follows: TGCGCCAGCAGTGTGGCTAGCGGGAGGGCGACCGGGGAGCTGTTTTTT. Encoded protein: CASSVASGRATGELFF.

This rearrangement joins TRBV7-9 to TRBJ2-1; TRBD1 aligns across 7 bases. The CDR3 loop spans 15 amino acids. CDR1 and CDR2 (germline): SEHNR, FQNEAQ (reference sequence). The J segment lost 4 bases and the V segment lost 4 bases, leaving 7 bases of the junction unmatched. Here the CDR3 reads CASSSNRGQYNEQFF. As DNA, the CDR3 is TGTGCCAGCAGCTCCAACAGGGGCCAATACAATGAGCAGTTCTTC.